This TCR beta chain originates from a study of CD8+ T cells in alopecia areata. Overall study context: The study gave tofacitinib for 6 to 18 months, then 6 months off drug.

With 4 bases removed from V and 6 bases from J, the gap between germline ends came to 14 bases. The germline CDR1 and CDR2 sequences are SGHRS and YFSETQ. This CDR3 is 13 amino acids long. Described treatment: oral pan-JAK inhibitor, 5-10 mg twice daily. Extracted RNA was reverse transcribed, and the resulting cDNA served as sequencing template. Measured with immunoSEQ multiplex PCR; TCRdb has only the in-frame clones, and not every one. The sample includes roughly 280,000 clones, 60% of them seen just once. The receptor was isolated from a human donor with alopecia areata. This specimen was CD4+ T cells sorted from blood, taken around week 52, from a patient treated with tofacitinib. The J gene is TRBJ2-7, the V gene TRBV5-1; D could derive from TRBD1 or TRBD2 (5 bases each). The CDR3 protein is CASSIASGSEQYF. The CDR3 bases are TGCGCCAGCAGCATAGCGTCAGGGAGCGAGCAGTACTTC.